This TCR beta chain is from a study of tumor-infiltrating lymphocytes in primary liver carcinoma. About the study: The patient group consisted of men and women aged 30 to 69 years.

General study points: Pairs comparing tumor with adjacent tissue or blood overlapped less than pairs drawn from tumor regions. Bulk, unsorted sampling meant CD4+ and CD8+ repertoires went uncompared.

The CDR3 is 12 amino acids long, termini counted. Germline lookup yields CDR1 SGHNT and CDR2 YENEEA. Comments on this clonotype: The antigen is not known. The CDR3 end shows no conserved phenylalanine or tryptophan, and so a read error is likely. The limits of the CDR3 on the DNA are not certain, so only TCRdb's listed CDR3 is given.

Total RNA (approximately 0.5 ug) served as template for TCR beta cDNA synthesis primed by a constant-region primer. Construction of TCR beta libraries relied on three successive nested multiplex PCR rounds employing slightly modified ARM-PCR. The first two PCR rounds used TRBV1-TRBV30 primers with a Cbeta primer, approximately 10 cycles each. Each CDR3 protein is one row after TCRdb ran MiXCR on the multiplex PCR reads. This sample has 200,000 or so distinct CDR3 sequences, with about two thirds found just once. Unsorted whole blood served as the source of blood RNA, and germline DNA was extracted as well.

This clonotype was sampled from an older woman with primary liver carcinoma and hepatitis B virus infection. Source material: peripheral blood. The chain recombines TRBV11-3 with TRBJ2-5; the table's D call of TRBD1 was not tested on the DNA. CDR3 sequence: CASSPRMGTQYL.